The 20 T cell receptor beta chains listed next were all sequenced from one sample in a study of OX40 agonist ivuxolimab in advanced cancers. The assay was immunoSEQ multiplex PCR, and TCRdb's table has in-frame clones only and misses some. The data contain approximately 52,000 clones, around 84% of them seen just once; the ten biggest clones take up around 1.1%. The specimen was CD4+ or CD8+ T cells sorted from blood, collected in a trial of the OX40 agonist ivuxolimab. The source of these receptors is an adult with an advanced solid tumor such as melanoma, head and neck, liver or kidney cancer.

The chain is built from TRBV18 and TRBJ2-1, with D perhaps assigned TRBD1 or TRBD2 (5 bases each). The CDR3 has 13 residues. Trimming pared 3 bases from V and 6 bases from J, leaving 9 bases between. CDR1 is KGHSH and CDR2 is LQKENI in the germline V gene. The CDR3 loop reads CASSPGTLNEQFF. In nucleotides, the CDR3 is TGTGCCAGCTCACCTGGGACCCTCAATGAGCAGTTCTTC.

The CDR3 loop reads CAWSGVRGETQYF. CDR3 nucleotide sequence: TGTGCCTGGAGCGGGGTCCGCGGGGAGACCCAGTACTTC. The chain couples TRBV30 to TRBJ2-5; tentative D call: TRBD2 (5 bases). Trimming cost V 3 bases and J 5 bases, with 13 bases left between them. From germline, CDR1 is GTSNPN and CDR2 SVGIG (reference sequence). The CDR3 loop spans 13 amino acids.

The sample holds one count of this clone. V gene TRBV9 combines with J gene TRBJ1-5; no clear D. Trimming left V 4 bases short and J 3 bases short, with 11 bases between. CDR3 length equals 14 residues. The germline V gene encodes CDR1 SGDLS and CDR2 YYNGEE. The CDR3, as DNA: TGTGCCAGCAGCCCCGACGGAGCCAATCAGCCCCAGCATTTT. Translated, it gives CASSPDGANQPQHF.

The genes are TRBV4-3 and TRBJ2-2; tentative D call: TRBD2 (5 bases). The length of the CDR3 is 16 residues. V lost 0 bases and J 4 bases, leaving 12 bases between the germline ends. The germline V gene has CDR1 LGHNA and CDR2 YSLEER. This CDR3 is CASSQELLVSTGELFF. CDR3 DNA sequence: TGCGCCAGCAGCCAAGAACTACTAGTATCCACCGGGGAGCTGTTTTTT.

Only one count was recorded for this clone. This chain links TRBV7-9 with TRBJ2-1; D perhaps matches TRBD2 (6 bases). CDR3 length: 16 residues. CDR1 is SEHNR, CDR2 FQNEAQ, per germline (reference sequence). V was trimmed by 6 bases and J by 2 bases, leaving 17 bases between them. The CDR3: CASRRDGGVAYNEQFF. The CDR3 coding sequence is TGTGCCAGCAGGAGAGACGGAGGGGTGGCCTACAATGAGCAGTTCTTC.

The CDR3 nucleotides are TGTGCCAGCAGCTCAGGAAGTCTTCAGGGGGAAAAACTGTTTTTT. It yields the protein CASSSGSLQGEKLFF. The chain carries TRBV28 and TRBJ1-4, with D tentatively TRBD1 (6 bases). Germline lookup yields CDR1 MDHEN and CDR2 SYDVKM. V lost 6 bases and J 8 bases, leaving 19 bases between the germline ends. This CDR3 spans 15 amino acids.

This clone has only one observation. This chain uses TRBV9 with TRBJ1-1, with D uncertain. V lost 4 bases, J lost 4 bases, and 11 bases lay in between. The V gene's germline CDR1 is SGDLS and CDR2 YYNGEE. The CDR3 runs 13 residues. CDR3 region: CASSSTRFTEAFF. CDR3 DNA sequence: TGTGCCAGCAGCTCAACAAGGTTCACTGAAGCTTTCTTT.

This clone was found once. This chain connects TRBV10-3 to TRBJ2-7; D gene unclear. Germline assignment: CDR1 ENHRY and CDR2 SYGVKD. CDR3 size: 15 residues. V was shortened by 3 bases and J by 0 bases, with 12 bases between the two germline ends. The DNA of the CDR3 is TGTGCCATCAGTGATGGGCCGAGGCGCTCCTACGAGCAGTACTTC. Its protein product is CAISDGPRRSYEQYF.

The rearrangement joins TRBV10-3 to TRBJ1-6, with 7 positions matching TRBD1. Germline CDR1 reads ENHRY; CDR2 reads SYGVKD. V lost 10 bases to trimming and J lost 5 bases; unmatched junction nucleotides: 5. The CDR3 extends over 13 amino acids. The CDR3 sequence: CATRDSNNSPLHF. The CDR3 DNA reads as TGTGCCACCCGGGACAGCAATAATTCACCCCTCCACTTT.

The rearrangement links TRBV5-5 to TRBJ2-7; 7 bases map to TRBD1. CDR3 size: 13 residues. Trimming took 4 bases from V and 6 from J; bases not matched to a gene: 7. In germline, CDR1 is SGHKS, CDR2 YYEKEE (reference sequence). CDR3 sequence reads: CASSGITGVEQYF. The CDR3 DNA follows: TGTGCCAGCAGCGGTATTACAGGGGTCGAGCAGTACTTC.

The V call is TRBV9, the J call TRBJ2-3; 7 nucleotides line up with TRBD2. V trimming: 0 bases; J trimming: 0 bases; junction bases outside the gene matches: 13. From germline, CDR1 is SGDLS and CDR2 YYNGEE. CDR3 length: 19 amino acids. In DNA form, the CDR3 reads TGTGCCAGCAGCGTAGCCGGGGGGAACGCGGGGGTTAGCACAGATACGCAGTATTTT. It is translated as CASSVAGGNAGVSTDTQYF. Full variable domain (remainder filled in from reference TRBV9 and TRBJ2-3): DSGVTQTPKHLITATGQRVTLRCSPRSGDLSVYWYQQSLDQGLQFLIQYYNGEERAKGNILERFSAQQFPDLHSELNLSSLELGDSALYFCASSVAGGNAGVSTDTQYFGPGTRLTVL.

V gene TRBV29-1 combines with J gene TRBJ2-7; TRBD1 matches 7 bases. J lost 2 bases, V lost 8 bases, and 12 bases had no gene match. The CDR3 totals 14 residues. Germline CDR1 reads SQVTM; CDR2 reads ANQGSEA. The CDR3 DNA is TGCAGCATATACCTACAGGGGTTCCCCTACGAGCAGTACTTC. Its translation: CSIYLQGFPYEQYF.

The chain employs TRBV15 and TRBJ1-2, with 11 bases matching TRBD1. The ends lost 5 bases at V and 5 bases at J; junction bases unmatched: 13. This CDR3 has 17 residues. Germline V CDR1 and CDR2: LNHNV, YYDKDF (reference sequence). The DNA for the CDR3 is TGTGCCACCAGCGTGAGGACAGGGGGCGTCTCGTATTATGGCTACACCTTC. Translated: CATSVRTGGVSYYGYTF.

CDR3 region: CASSTPRGQGDDTQYF. The CDR3 coding sequence is TGTGCCAGCAGCACCCCGCGGGGACAGGGGGATGATACGCAGTATTTT. The J gene is TRBJ2-3, the V gene TRBV27; 11 positions match TRBD1. This CDR3 is built from 16 residues. With V trimmed by 6 bases and J by 6 bases, 11 bases remained unmatched. CDR1 is MNHEY and CDR2 is SMNVEV in the germline V gene (reference sequence).

CDR3 region: CANHIGNTDTQYF. The CDR3, as DNA: TGTGCCAATCATATCGGGAACACAGATACGCAGTATTTT. The rearrangement uses TRBV7-2 and TRBJ2-3, with a weak D call TRBD2 (5 bases). V dropped 10 bases and J dropped 2 bases, with 13 bases sitting between them. Germline loops: CDR1 SGHTA, CDR2 FQGNSA. The CDR3 sequence is 13 residues long. Together with reference TRBV7-2 and TRBJ2-3, the CDR3 gives the full variable domain: GAGVSQSPSNKVTEKGKDVELRCDPISGHTALYWYRQSLGQGLEFLIYFQGNSAPDKSGLPSDRFSAERTGGSVSTLTIQRTQQEDSAVYLCANHIGNTDTQYFGPGTRLTVL.

The J gene is TRBJ2-5, the V gene TRBV18, with TRBD1 as a possible D gene (5 bases). Between the trimmed V and J ends, which lost 5 bases and 5 bases, there was a span of 12 bases. CDR1 and CDR2 from the germline V gene are KGHSH and LQKENI. CDR3 length equals 13 residues. The CDR3 is CASSSRQGETQYF. The CDR3 DNA reads as TGTGCCAGCTCATCCCGCCAGGGCGAGACCCAGTACTTC.

The chain employs TRBV28 and TRBJ1-3; no firm D call. V was pared by 6 bases and J by 4 bases, with 13 bases between. The CDR3 is 14 amino acids. Germline V gene data show CDR1 as MDHEN and CDR2 as SYDVKM. CDR3 loop: CASSPQRAGNTIYF. CDR3 bases: TGTGCCAGCAGCCCACAGAGAGCGGGAAACACCATATATTTT.

The chain recombines TRBV4-1 with TRBJ2-1; D possibly corresponds to TRBD2 (5 bases). The CDR3 length is 18 residues. Germline CDR1 MGHRA, CDR2 YSYEKL. V gave up 0 bases and J gave up 5 bases, with 20 bases separating them. For the CDR3, the DNA is TGCGCCAGCAGCCAAGATCGTTTTGGGCAGCGGATAGACAATGAGCAGTTCTTC. This codes for CASSQDRFGQRIDNEQFF.

The V gene is TRBV19, the J gene TRBJ2-5; no firm D call. Between the trimmed V and J ends, which lost 1 base and 5 bases, there was a span of 14 bases. This CDR3 region has 15 residues. CDR1 and CDR2 from the germline V gene are LNHDA and SQIVND (reference sequence). This chain's CDR3 is CASSIGGRPLETQYF. In nucleotides, the CDR3 is TGTGCCAGTAGTATAGGCGGCAGACCTTTGGAGACCCAGTACTTC.

The J gene is TRBJ2-1, the V gene TRBV6-1, with 8 bases identical to TRBD2. V dropped 0 bases and J dropped 12; count of bases not matched to a gene: 13. The length of the CDR3 is 16 residues. Looked up from germline, CDR1 is MNHNS and CDR2 is SASEGT. As DNA, the CDR3 is TGTGCCAGCAGTGAAGCGCAAGGACTAGCCCGACAGGCGCAGTTCTTC. This encodes CASSEAQGLARQAQFF.